Listed below are T cell receptor beta chains from one sample, sequenced in a study of T-cell memory formation after mild COVID-19. TCRdb processed the 5' RACE reads anew with MiXCR; each CDR3 protein has one entry. The sample contains approximately 28,000 distinct CDR3 sequences, around 10% of which appear only once. Sample: PBMCs or a T cell subset sorted from them (not recorded which). The receptors stem from an adult woman who had mild COVID-19 (a few samples of this study predate the infection). Cell type and time point are not known. The CDR3 runs from the conserved cysteine through the conserved F or W. The D gene is left open where the match is weak. The size of a clone is reported for some rows only, either as once, few or many, or as a class for expanded clones.

abundance: many
v_gene: TRBV6-4
d_gene: -
j_gene: TRBJ1-1
CDR3nt: TGTGCCAGCAGTGTAGGAATGAACACTGAAGCTTTCTTT
CDR3aa: CASSVGMNTEAFF

abundance: many
v_gene: TRBV20-1
d_gene: TRBD1
j_gene: TRBJ2-7
CDR3nt: TGCAGTGCTAGAAAGCCAGGGGGTTCGTACGAGCAGTACTTC
CDR3aa: CSARKPGGSYEQYF

abundance: many
v_gene: TRBV7-3
d_gene: -
j_gene: TRBJ2-7
CDR3nt: TGTGCCAGCAGCCCCTCCGGGAGCTACGAGCAGTACTTC
CDR3aa: CASSPSGSYEQYF

abundance: many
v_gene: TRBV7-2
d_gene: TRBD2
j_gene: TRBJ2-4
CDR3nt: TGTGCCAGCAGCTCCCCCTCGGGTGGACGGGGGAGGGCCTGGGTATTAGCCAAAAACATTCAGTACTTC
CDR3aa: CASSSPSGGRGRAWVLAKNIQYF

abundance: once
v_gene: TRBV19
d_gene: -
j_gene: TRBJ2-3
CDR3nt: TGTGCCAGTAGTATACAGGGTAGCACAGATACGCAGTATTTT
CDR3aa: CASSIQGSTDTQYF

abundance: few
v_gene: TRBV19
d_gene: TRBD2
j_gene: TRBJ2-1
CDR3nt: TGTGCCAGTATGGTGACTAGCGGGGTGGGTCTTGAGCAGTTCTTC
CDR3aa: CASMVTSGVGLEQFF

abundance: many
v_gene: TRBV4-2
d_gene: -
j_gene: TRBJ1-2
CDR3nt: TGTGCCAGCAGCCAAGAACAACCGGCTGGCTACACCTTC
CDR3aa: CASSQEQPAGYTF

abundance: many
v_gene: TRBV28
d_gene: TRBD1
j_gene: TRBJ1-2
CDR3nt: TGTGCCAGCAGTTTGGGGACAGGGGTCGAGGGCTACACCTTC
CDR3aa: CASSLGTGVEGYTF

abundance: many
v_gene: TRBV7-8
d_gene: TRBD2
j_gene: TRBJ2-1
CDR3nt: TGTGCCAGCAGCTTAAGCGGGAGGGCCCTAGGGGAGCAGTTCTTC
CDR3aa: CASSLSGRALGEQFF

abundance: many
v_gene: TRBV20-1
d_gene: -
j_gene: TRBJ1-4
CDR3nt: TGCAGTGCTAGAGACCAGAATGAAAAACTGTTTTTT
CDR3aa: CSARDQNEKLFF

abundance: many
v_gene: TRBV19
d_gene: -
j_gene: TRBJ1-2
CDR3nt: TGTGCCAGCCGTGATTCAGGGAGACTTAACTATGGCTACACCTTC
CDR3aa: CASRDSGRLNYGYTF

abundance: many
v_gene: TRBV29-1
d_gene: TRBD1
j_gene: TRBJ1-5
CDR3nt: TGCAGCGGGACGACAGGGGTCGATCAGCCCCAGCATTTT
CDR3aa: CSGTTGVDQPQHF

abundance: many
v_gene: TRBV19
d_gene: -
j_gene: TRBJ2-7
CDR3nt: TGTGCCAGTAGTCCGGGACTGAGCTACGAGCAGTACTTC
CDR3aa: CASSPGLSYEQYF

abundance: many
v_gene: TRBV20-1
d_gene: TRBD2
j_gene: TRBJ2-4
CDR3nt: TGCAGTGCTAGATTTGCGGGGGGTATAAACATTCAGTACTTC
CDR3aa: CSARFAGGINIQYF

abundance: few
v_gene: TRBV20-1
d_gene: TRBD1
j_gene: TRBJ1-2
CDR3nt: TGCAGTCTAAAAAGCGACAGGGGGCGTAGTGGCTACACCTTC
CDR3aa: CSLKSDRGRSGYTF

abundance: many
v_gene: TRBV29-1
d_gene: TRBD1
j_gene: TRBJ2-2
CDR3nt: TGCAGCGCAAGACAGGGGGCCGGGGAGCTGTTTTTT
CDR3aa: CSARQGAGELFF

abundance: many
v_gene: TRBV5-5
d_gene: -
j_gene: TRBJ1-4
CDR3nt: TGTGCCAGCGGCAGGGGAGGAAAACTGTTTTTT
CDR3aa: CASGRGGKLFF

abundance: medium-sized
v_gene: TRBV3-1
d_gene: -
j_gene: TRBJ2-1
CDR3nt: TGTGCCAGCAGCCAAGGCGGGACTCCTTACAATGAGCAGTTCTTC
CDR3aa: CASSQGGTPYNEQFF

abundance: many
v_gene: TRBV7-2
d_gene: -
j_gene: TRBJ2-5
CDR3nt: TGTGCCAGCAGCTTAGAGTTTACCCAGTACTTC
CDR3aa: CASSLEFTQYF

abundance: many
v_gene: TRBV5-4
d_gene: -
j_gene: TRBJ2-6
CDR3nt: TGTGCCAGCAAAGATATGGGAACCGGGGCCAACGTCCTGACTTTC
CDR3aa: CASKDMGTGANVLTF

abundance: many
v_gene: TRBV14
d_gene: TRBD2
j_gene: TRBJ2-1
CDR3nt: TGTGCCAGCAGCCACCGCCCTCTAGCGGGGCTCCCAAGAGAGCAGTTCTTC
CDR3aa: CASSHRPLAGLPREQFF

abundance: -
v_gene: TRBV21-1
d_gene: -
j_gene: TRBJ2-1
CDR3nt: TGTGCCAGCAGCAAAAGGGACAGCTCCTACAATGAGCAGTTCTTC
CDR3aa: CASSKRDSSYNEQFF

abundance: -
v_gene: TRBV4-2
d_gene: TRBD1
j_gene: TRBJ2-7
CDR3nt: TGTGCCAGCAGCCAGGGGGGACAGGGGGGGTCCTACGAGCAGTACTTC
CDR3aa: CASSQGGQGGSYEQYF

abundance: many
v_gene: TRBV7-2
d_gene: -
j_gene: TRBJ1-2
CDR3nt: TGTGCCAGCAGCTTAGCGGCAGGGTCTAACTATGGCTACACCTTC
CDR3aa: CASSLAAGSNYGYTF

abundance: many
v_gene: TRBV6-2/TRBV6-3
d_gene: -
j_gene: TRBJ2-7
CDR3nt: TGTGCCAGCAGATCAACCTGGGGGGACCCCTACGAGCAGTACTTC
CDR3aa: CASRSTWGDPYEQYF

abundance: medium-sized
v_gene: TRBV6-5
d_gene: -
j_gene: TRBJ2-7
CDR3nt: TGTGCCAGCACTAGGGGTATCGAGCAGTACTTC
CDR3aa: CASTRGIEQYF

abundance: many
v_gene: TRBV6-6
d_gene: -
j_gene: TRBJ2-6
CDR3nt: TGTGCCAGCAGTTACTTTCCGGGATTTACTGGGGCCAACGTCCTGACTTTC
CDR3aa: CASSYFPGFTGANVLTF

abundance: many
v_gene: TRBV12-3/TRBV12-4
d_gene: -
j_gene: TRBJ2-2
CDR3nt: TGTGCCAGCTCGCCGACAGACCGAGGGACCGGGGAGCTGTTTTTT
CDR3aa: CASSPTDRGTGELFF

abundance: many
v_gene: TRBV27
d_gene: -
j_gene: TRBJ2-1
CDR3nt: TGTGCCAGCAGTTTACTTGAACAGGGTAATGAGCAGTTCTTC
CDR3aa: CASSLLEQGNEQFF

abundance: few
v_gene: TRBV12-5
d_gene: TRBD1
j_gene: TRBJ1-3
CDR3nt: TGTGCTAGTGGTTTGGTACGAAATACAGGGGGCTTCTCTGGAAACACCATATATTTT
CDR3aa: CASGLVRNTGGFSGNTIYF

abundance: many
v_gene: TRBV30
d_gene: -
j_gene: TRBJ1-3
CDR3nt: TGTGCCTGGAGTGTAGGGCAGCCCGGGGGCACCATATATTTT
CDR3aa: CAWSVGQPGGTIYF

abundance: many
v_gene: TRBV7-9
d_gene: -
j_gene: TRBJ1-3
CDR3nt: TGTGCCAGCAGCGAAAAAAGACGGGTCTCTGGAAACACCATATATTTT
CDR3aa: CASSEKRRVSGNTIYF

abundance: -
v_gene: TRBV7-2
d_gene: -
j_gene: TRBJ2-4
CDR3nt: TGTGCCAGCAGCTTAGGGGGTCAGGGAATTAAAAACATTCAGTACTTC
CDR3aa: CASSLGGQGIKNIQYF

abundance: many
v_gene: TRBV12-3/TRBV12-4
d_gene: -
j_gene: TRBJ2-7
CDR3nt: TGTGCCAGCAGTTTCCTGGAAACCTACGAGCAGTACTTC
CDR3aa: CASSFLETYEQYF

abundance: many
v_gene: TRBV3-1
d_gene: -
j_gene: TRBJ2-7
CDR3nt: TGTGCCAGCAGCCAAGATGGGCGCTACGAGCAGTACTTC
CDR3aa: CASSQDGRYEQYF

abundance: many
v_gene: TRBV6-2/TRBV6-3
d_gene: -
j_gene: TRBJ2-1
CDR3nt: TGTGCCAGCAGTTACTCGCTTAGCGTCCGAGGGAAAGAGCAGTTCTTC
CDR3aa: CASSYSLSVRGKEQFF

abundance: many
v_gene: TRBV20-1
d_gene: -
j_gene: TRBJ2-1
CDR3nt: TGCAGTGCTAGAGGGCCCTCGGGCGAGCAGTTCTTC
CDR3aa: CSARGPSGEQFF

abundance: -
v_gene: TRBV2
d_gene: -
j_gene: TRBJ2-3
CDR3nt: TGTGCCAGCCAGCGGGCCGGCACAGATACGCAGTATTTT
CDR3aa: CASQRAGTDTQYF

abundance: many
v_gene: TRBV3-1
d_gene: TRBD2
j_gene: TRBJ2-7
CDR3nt: TGTGCCAGCAGCCGGGATCGGGAGGCGCTAGTCACCTACGAGCAGTACTTC
CDR3aa: CASSRDREALVTYEQYF

abundance: many
v_gene: TRBV20-1
d_gene: TRBD1
j_gene: TRBJ2-1
CDR3nt: TGCAGTGCTATTTGGGACAGGGAGCAGTTCTTC
CDR3aa: CSAIWDREQFF

abundance: many
v_gene: TRBV3-1
d_gene: -
j_gene: TRBJ2-5
CDR3nt: TGTGCCAGCAGCCTCCGACCGGAGACCCAGTACTTC
CDR3aa: CASSLRPETQYF

abundance: many
v_gene: TRBV20-1
d_gene: TRBD2
j_gene: TRBJ2-1
CDR3nt: TGCAGTGCTCCGTTTCGGACTAGCGGGGGATACAATGAGCAGTTCTTC
CDR3aa: CSAPFRTSGGYNEQFF

abundance: -
v_gene: TRBV7-9
d_gene: -
j_gene: TRBJ2-5
CDR3nt: TGTGCCAGCAGCTTAAATTGGGAGACCCAGTACTTC
CDR3aa: CASSLNWETQYF

abundance: -
v_gene: TRBV7-6
d_gene: -
j_gene: TRBJ2-2
CDR3nt: TGTGCCAGCAGCTTCCTGCAGGGCGCCGGGGAGCTGTTTTTT
CDR3aa: CASSFLQGAGELFF

abundance: many
v_gene: TRBV4-2
d_gene: -
j_gene: TRBJ2-7
CDR3nt: TGTGCCAGCAGCCCAACCCGGCTAGTATCTTACGAGCAGTACTTC
CDR3aa: CASSPTRLVSYEQYF

abundance: many
v_gene: TRBV29-1
d_gene: TRBD1
j_gene: TRBJ2-1
CDR3nt: TGCAGCGCGACACAGGGGTCCCTTAGCAATGAGCAGTTCTTC
CDR3aa: CSATQGSLSNEQFF

abundance: many
v_gene: TRBV11-3
d_gene: -
j_gene: TRBJ2-2
CDR3nt: TGTGCCATCAACCTTAGGGGCGGAACGAACACCGGGGAGCTGTTTTTT
CDR3aa: CAINLRGGTNTGELFF

abundance: many
v_gene: TRBV7-2
d_gene: -
j_gene: TRBJ2-3
CDR3nt: TGTGCCAGCAGCTCACAGGGTAGCACAGATACGCAGTATTTT
CDR3aa: CASSSQGSTDTQYF